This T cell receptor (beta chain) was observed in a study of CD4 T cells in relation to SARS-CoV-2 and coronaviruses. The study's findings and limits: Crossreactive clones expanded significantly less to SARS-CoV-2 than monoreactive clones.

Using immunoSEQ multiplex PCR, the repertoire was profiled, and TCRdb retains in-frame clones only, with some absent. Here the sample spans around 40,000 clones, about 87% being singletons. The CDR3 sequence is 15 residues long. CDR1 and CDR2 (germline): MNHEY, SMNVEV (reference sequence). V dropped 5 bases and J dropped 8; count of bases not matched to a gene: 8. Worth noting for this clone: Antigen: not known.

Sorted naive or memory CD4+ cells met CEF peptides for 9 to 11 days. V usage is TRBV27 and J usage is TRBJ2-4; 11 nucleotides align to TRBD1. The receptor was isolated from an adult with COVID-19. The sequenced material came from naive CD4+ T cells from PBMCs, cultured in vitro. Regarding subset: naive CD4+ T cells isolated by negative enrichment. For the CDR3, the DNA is TGTGCCAGCAGTCAACTTCGGGACAGGGGGGACATTCAGTACTTC. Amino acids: CASSQLRDRGDIQYF.